Each of the 15 T cell receptor beta chains below was sequenced from the same sample in a study of beta chain features in type 1 diabetes. The study reverse transcribed the entire isolated RNA, so it sequenced expressed TCRB transcripts. Clones were read by immunoSEQ multiplex PCR, and TCRdb kept only the in-frame ones, dropping some. Of a few hundred thousand clones listed, roughly 13% are singletons. Specimen: naive CD4+ T cells from blood. These receptors all stem from a man younger than 45 in good health.

This clone was observed a few times. The rearrangement joins TRBV23-1 to TRBJ2-7, with TRBD2 matching over 7 bases. TRBV23-1 is flagged as an ORF with uncertain function. CDR3 length equals 16 residues. V gave up 3 bases and J gave up 2 bases; unmatched junction bases: 10. CDR3 amino acids: CASSHWVLADTYEQYV. CDR3 bases: TGCGCCAGCAGTCACTGGGTCCTAGCGGATACCTACGAGCAGTACGTC.

V usage is TRBV5-6 and J usage is TRBJ2-1; D not certain. V was clipped by 1 base and J by 1 base, with 9 bases between them. Looked up from germline, CDR1 is SGHDT and CDR2 is YYEEEE. The CDR3 totals 15 residues. Here the CDR3 DNA reads TGTGCCAGCAGCTTGAGCTGGGGTTCCTACAATGAGCAGTTCTTC. This sequence encodes CASSLSWGSYNEQFF. Full variable domain (rest looked up from reference TRBV5-6 and TRBJ2-1): DAGVTQSPTHLIKTRGQQVTLRCSPKSGHDTVSWYQQALGQGPQFIFQYYEEEERQRGNFPDRFSGHQFPNYSSELNVNALLLGDSALYLCASSLSWGSYNEQFFGPGTRLTVL.

This chain joins TRBV18 and TRBJ2-5; D may be TRBD2 (6 bases). Trimming shortened V by 6 bases and J by 4 bases, and 12 bases separated the two germline ends. This CDR3 contains 13 residues. From germline, CDR1 is KGHSH and CDR2 LQKENI. The CDR3 reads CASSRDQLETQYF. The CDR3 bases are TGTGCCAGCTCGCGGGACCAGCTAGAGACCCAGTACTTC. Full variable domain (rest looked up from reference TRBV18 and TRBJ2-5): NAGVMQNPRHLVRRRGQEARLRCSPMKGHSHVYWYRQLPEEGLKFMVYLQKENIIDESGMPKERFSAEFPKEGPSILRIQQVVRGDSAAYFCASSRDQLETQYFGPGTRLLVL.

This clone appeared a few times. The chain has TRBV20-1 and TRBJ1-1, with a possible D match to TRBD1 (5 bases). The CDR3 is 11 amino acids. Germline V lookup: CDR1 DFQATT, CDR2 SNEGSKA (reference sequence). Trimming removed 5 bases from V and 6 bases from J, with 10 bases in between. The CDR3 region is CSAGQGSEAFF. The CDR3 DNA sequence: TGCAGTGCTGGTCAGGGTTCTGAAGCTTTCTTT.

Concerning this clone: At the DNA level, this CDR3 is encoded by other sequences in the same sample as well. V and J are TRBV7-9 and TRBJ2-1; no reliable D call. V lost 3 bases and J 5 bases, leaving 2 bases between the germline ends. The germline V gene has CDR1 SEHNR and CDR2 FQNEAQ (reference sequence). The CDR3 length is 11 residues. The CDR3: CASSLDNEQFF. The CDR3 DNA is TGTGCCAGCAGCTTGGACAATGAGCAGTTCTTC. Variable domain in full (rest from reference TRBV7-9 and TRBJ2-1): DTGVSQNPRHKITKRGQNVTFRCDPISEHNRLYWYRQTLGQGPEFLTYFQNEAQLEKSRLLSDRFSAERPKGSFSTLEIQRTEQGDSAMYLCASSLDNEQFFGPGTRLTVL.

Only a few counts were recorded for this clone. The chain links TRBV7-6 to TRBJ2-4, with TRBD1 matching over 12 bases. CDR3 size: 15 residues. Germline loops: CDR1 SGHVS, CDR2 FNYEAQ. The trim removed 5 bases at V and 4 bases at J, leaving 3 bases unmatched. DNA of the CDR3: TGTGCCAGCAGCCTGGGACAGGGGGCTAAAAACATTCAGTACTTC. Amino acids: CASSLGQGAKNIQYF.

The chain uses TRBV19 and TRBJ2-2, with D hard to call. The CDR3 runs 13 residues. Germline V gives CDR1 LNHDA, CDR2 SQIVND (reference sequence). Trimming took off 5 bases at V and 2 bases at J, with 6 bases between the two ends. CDR3 loop: CASSFPNTGELFF. In nucleotides, the CDR3 is TGTGCCAGTAGTTTCCCCAACACCGGGGAGCTGTTTTTT.

The chain employs TRBV14 and TRBJ1-2; D is perhaps TRBD1 (5 bases). CDR1 and CDR2 (germline): SGHDN, FVKESK. With 4 bases removed from V and 5 bases from J, the gap between germline ends came to 11 bases. The CDR3 loop spans 13 amino acids. CDR3 nucleotide sequence: TGTGCCAGCAGCCGGGGCGCTGGGTATGGCTACACCTTC. This encodes CASSRGAGYGYTF. Together with reference TRBV14 and TRBJ1-2, the CDR3 gives the full variable domain: EAGVTQFPSHSVIEKGQTVTLRCDPISGHDNLYWYRRVMGKEIKFLLHFVKESKQDESGMPNNRFLAERTGGTYSTLKVQPAELEDSGVYFCASSRGAGYGYTFGSGTRLTVV.

This clone has only a few counts. The V call is TRBV4-3, the J call TRBJ2-3; D possibly corresponds to TRBD1 (7 bases). There are 18 residues in the CDR3. From germline, CDR1 is LGHNA and CDR2 YSLEER. The germline V and J ends were trimmed by 0 bases and 5 bases, with 21 bases remaining between them. CDR3 region: CASSQDSSGGGYGDTQYF. CDR3 bases: TGCGCCAGCAGCCAAGATTCGTCAGGGGGAGGTTATGGAGATACGCAGTATTTT.

This clone was seen a few times. The chain carries TRBV7-2 and TRBJ1-1, with D unclear. This CDR3 region has 16 residues. Germline CDR1 SGHTA, CDR2 FQGNSA. Trimming took 3 bases from V and 0 from J, leaving 14 bases between them. This chain's CDR3 is CASSLRPPSLNTEAFF. The CDR3 nucleotides are TGTGCCAGCAGCTTGAGACCTCCCTCCCTGAACACTGAAGCTTTCTTT.

The chain links TRBV4-3 to TRBJ1-2; no reliable D call. Germline V CDR1 and CDR2: LGHNA, YSLEER. There are 15 residues in the CDR3. Trimming removed 0 bases at V and 4 bases at J, with 12 bases between. This CDR3 is CASSQDKTTTYGYTF. CDR3 DNA sequence: TGCGCCAGCAGCCAAGATAAGACAACTACCTATGGCTACACCTTC.

This chain's CDR3 is CASSLDGGQGDTQYF. In DNA, the CDR3 is TGTGCCAGCAGCTTGGACGGGGGCCAGGGAGATACGCAGTATTTT. This chain connects TRBV11-2 to TRBJ2-3; D may correspond to TRBD1 or TRBD2 (6 bases each). V was clipped by 3 bases and J by 5 bases, with 15 bases between them. The CDR3 extends over 15 amino acids. Germline loops: CDR1 SGHAT, CDR2 FQNNGV.

This clone was detected a few times. J is TRBJ2-3 and V is TRBV4-3; D might be TRBD1 or TRBD2, each matching 5 bases. The CDR3 is made up of 13 amino acids. The germline V gene encodes CDR1 LGHNA and CDR2 YSLEER. V was shortened by 1 base and J by 9 bases, with 11 bases between the two germline ends. The CDR3 is CASSQGGERTQYF. CDR3 sequence (DNA): TGCGCCAGCAGCCAAGGAGGGGAGAGGACGCAGTATTTT.

V and J are TRBV2 and TRBJ2-5; tentatively, D is TRBD1 (5 bases). CDR1 and CDR2 from the germline V gene are SNHLY and FYNNEI. V gave up 3 bases and J gave up 2 bases, with 7 bases separating them. The CDR3 totals 13 residues. The DNA for the CDR3 is TGTGCCAGCAGTGACAGGGCACAAGAGACCCAGTACTTC. It yields the protein CASSDRAQETQYF.

This chain connects TRBV13 to TRBJ2-3; TRBD2 agrees at 10 bases. This CDR3 is 16 amino acids long. V gave up 5 bases and J gave up 2 bases; unmatched junction bases: 7. Germline V gene lookup returns CDR1 PRHDT and CDR2 FYEKMQ (reference sequence). The CDR3 here is CASSLRLAGITDTQYF. As DNA, the CDR3 is TGTGCCAGCAGCCTACGACTAGCGGGTATCACAGATACGCAGTATTTT.